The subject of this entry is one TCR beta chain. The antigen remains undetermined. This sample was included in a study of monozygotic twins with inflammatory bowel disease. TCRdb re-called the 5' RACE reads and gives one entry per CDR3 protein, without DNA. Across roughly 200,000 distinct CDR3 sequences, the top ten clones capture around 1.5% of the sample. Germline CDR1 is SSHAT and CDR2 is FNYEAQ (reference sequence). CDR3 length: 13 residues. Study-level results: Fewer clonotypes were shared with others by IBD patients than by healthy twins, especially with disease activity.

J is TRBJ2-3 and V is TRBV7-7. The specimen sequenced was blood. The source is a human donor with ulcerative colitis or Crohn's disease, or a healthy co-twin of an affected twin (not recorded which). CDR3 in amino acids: CASSLGLTDTQYF.